This T cell receptor beta chain stems from a study of blood T cell repertoires in COVID-19. Looking at the study overall: Samples taken during acute and convalescent COVID-19 were collected in the United States, Italy and Spain. The cDNA or gDNA used as material had been derived from T cells, B-cell-depleted T cells, or PBMCs.

The germline gives CDR1 SGDLS, CDR2 YYNGEE. Trimming shortened V by 0 bases and J by 10 bases, and 11 bases separated the two germline ends. This CDR3 is built from 14 residues. In the authors' workflow: For nucleated cells, counts were estimated from reference gene primer amplification. Only in-frame clones appear in the TCRdb table, and some are missing; sequencing was by immunoSEQ multiplex PCR. The V and J calls and the clone size are those of that table, but D and trimming were determined from the DNA. The sample lists about 86,000 clones, under 85% occurring once. This chain joins TRBV9 and TRBJ1-6; D call uncertain. The sequence was collected from a man aged 70 or older with acute or convalescent COVID-19. Sample: peripheral blood. Written as DNA, the CDR3 is TGTGCCAGCAGCGTAGAAAGGGAGAGGTCACCCCTCCACTTT. Translation gives CASSVERERSPLHF. Filled out from reference TRBV9 and TRBJ1-6, the complete variable domain reads DSGVTQTPKHLITATGQRVTLRCSPRSGDLSVYWYQQSLDQGLQFLIQYYNGEERAKGNILERFSAQQFPDLHSELNLSSLELGDSALYFCASSVERERSPLHFGNGTRLTVT.